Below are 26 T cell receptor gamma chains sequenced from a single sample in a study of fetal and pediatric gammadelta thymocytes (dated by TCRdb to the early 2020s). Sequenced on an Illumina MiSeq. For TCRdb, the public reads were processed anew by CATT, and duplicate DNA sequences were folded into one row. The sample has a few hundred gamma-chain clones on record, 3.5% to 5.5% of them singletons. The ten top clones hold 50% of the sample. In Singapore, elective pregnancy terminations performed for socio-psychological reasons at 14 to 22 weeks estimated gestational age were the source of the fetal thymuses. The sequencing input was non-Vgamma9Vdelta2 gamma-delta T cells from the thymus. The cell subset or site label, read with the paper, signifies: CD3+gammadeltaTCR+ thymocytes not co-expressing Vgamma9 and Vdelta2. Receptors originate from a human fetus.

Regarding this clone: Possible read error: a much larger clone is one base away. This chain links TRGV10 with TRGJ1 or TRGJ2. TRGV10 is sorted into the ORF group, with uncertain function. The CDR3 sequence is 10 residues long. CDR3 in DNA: TGTGCTGCGTGTTATTATAAGAAAGTCTTT. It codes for CAACYYKKVF.

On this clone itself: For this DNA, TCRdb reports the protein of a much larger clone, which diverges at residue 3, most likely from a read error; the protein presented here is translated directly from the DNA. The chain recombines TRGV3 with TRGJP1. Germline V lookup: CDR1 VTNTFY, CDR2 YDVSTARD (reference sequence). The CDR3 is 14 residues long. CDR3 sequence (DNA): TGTGCCCCCTGGGACAGGCCCACTGGTTGGTTCAAGATATTT. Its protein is CAPWDRPTGWFKIF.

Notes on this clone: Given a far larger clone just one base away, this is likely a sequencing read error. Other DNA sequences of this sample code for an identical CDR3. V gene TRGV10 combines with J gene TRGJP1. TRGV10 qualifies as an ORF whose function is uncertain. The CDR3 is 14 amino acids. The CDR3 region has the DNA TGTGCTGCGTGGGATTATACCACTGGTTGGTTTAAGATATTT. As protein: CAAWDYTTGWFKIF.

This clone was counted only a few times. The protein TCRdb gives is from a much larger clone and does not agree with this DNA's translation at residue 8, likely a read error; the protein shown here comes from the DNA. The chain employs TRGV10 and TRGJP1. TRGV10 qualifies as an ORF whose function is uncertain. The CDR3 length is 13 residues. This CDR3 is CAAWDTTCWFKIF. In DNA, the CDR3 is TGTGCTGCGTGGGATACCACTTGTTGGTTCAAGATATTT.

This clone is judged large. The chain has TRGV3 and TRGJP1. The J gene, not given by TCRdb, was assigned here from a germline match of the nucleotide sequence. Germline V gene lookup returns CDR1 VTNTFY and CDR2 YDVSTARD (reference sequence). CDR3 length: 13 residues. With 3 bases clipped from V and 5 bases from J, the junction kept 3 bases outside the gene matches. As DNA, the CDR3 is TGTGCCACCTGGGACGGAACTGGTTGGTTCAAGATATTT. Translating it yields CATWDGTGWFKIF.

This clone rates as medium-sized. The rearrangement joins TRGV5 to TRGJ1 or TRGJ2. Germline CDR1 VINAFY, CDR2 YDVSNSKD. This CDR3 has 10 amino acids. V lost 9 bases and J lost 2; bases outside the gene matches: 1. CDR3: CATHYYKKLF. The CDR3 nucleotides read TGTGCCACCCATTATTATAAGAAACTCTTT.

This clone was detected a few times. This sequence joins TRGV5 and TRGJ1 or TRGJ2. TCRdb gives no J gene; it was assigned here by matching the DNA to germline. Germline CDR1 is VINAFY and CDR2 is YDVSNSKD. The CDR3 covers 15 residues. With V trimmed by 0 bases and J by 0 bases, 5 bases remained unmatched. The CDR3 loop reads CATWDRLSNYYKKLF. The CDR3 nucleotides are TGTGCCACCTGGGACAGGCTCTCGAATTATTATAAGAAACTCTTT.

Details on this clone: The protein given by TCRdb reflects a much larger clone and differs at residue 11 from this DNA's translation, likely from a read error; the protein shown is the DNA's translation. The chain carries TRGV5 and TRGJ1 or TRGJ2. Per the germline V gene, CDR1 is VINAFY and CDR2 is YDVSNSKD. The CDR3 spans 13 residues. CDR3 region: CATWDRNYYKNLF. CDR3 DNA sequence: TGTGCCACCTGGGACAGGAATTATTATAAGAACCTCTTT.

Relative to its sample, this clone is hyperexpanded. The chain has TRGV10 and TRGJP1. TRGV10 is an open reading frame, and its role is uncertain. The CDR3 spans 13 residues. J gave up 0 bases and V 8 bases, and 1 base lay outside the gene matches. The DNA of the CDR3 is TGTGCTGCGTGGGATACCACTGGTTGGTTCAAGATATTT. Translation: CAAWDTTGWFKIF.

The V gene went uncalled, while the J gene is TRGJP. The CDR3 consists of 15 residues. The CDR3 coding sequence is TGTGCCACCTGGTATCAAGAGTTGGGCAAAAAAATCAAGGTATTT. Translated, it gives CATWYQELGKKIKVF.

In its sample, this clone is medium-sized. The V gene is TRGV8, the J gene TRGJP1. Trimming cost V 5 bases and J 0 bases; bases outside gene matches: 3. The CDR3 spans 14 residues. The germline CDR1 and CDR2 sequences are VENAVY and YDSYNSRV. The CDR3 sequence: CATWGYTTGWFKIF. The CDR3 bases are TGTGCCACCTGGGGCTATACCACTGGTTGGTTCAAGATATTT.

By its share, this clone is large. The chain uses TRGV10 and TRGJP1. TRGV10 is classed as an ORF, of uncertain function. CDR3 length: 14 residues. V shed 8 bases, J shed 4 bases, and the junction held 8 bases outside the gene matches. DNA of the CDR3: TGTGCTGCGTGGGATTATGGCACTGGTTGGTTCAAGATATTT. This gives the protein CAAWDYGTGWFKIF.

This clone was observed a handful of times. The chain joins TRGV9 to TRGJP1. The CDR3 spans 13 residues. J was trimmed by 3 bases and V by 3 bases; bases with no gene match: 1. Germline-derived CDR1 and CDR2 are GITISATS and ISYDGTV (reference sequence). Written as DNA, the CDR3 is TGTGCCTTGTGGGAGCCCACTGGTTGGTTCAAGATATTT. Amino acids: CALWEPTGWFKIF.

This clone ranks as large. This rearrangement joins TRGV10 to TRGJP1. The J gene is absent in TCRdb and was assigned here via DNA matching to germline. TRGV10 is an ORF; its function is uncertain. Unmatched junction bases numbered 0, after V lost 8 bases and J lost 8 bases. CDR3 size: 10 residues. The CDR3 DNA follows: TGTGCTGCGTGGGGTTGGTTCAAGATATTT. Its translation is CAAWGWFKIF.

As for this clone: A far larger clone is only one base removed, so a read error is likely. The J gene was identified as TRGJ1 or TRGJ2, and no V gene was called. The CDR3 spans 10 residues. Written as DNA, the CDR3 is TGTGCTGCGTGGTATTATAAGAAACTCTTT. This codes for CAAWYYKKLF.

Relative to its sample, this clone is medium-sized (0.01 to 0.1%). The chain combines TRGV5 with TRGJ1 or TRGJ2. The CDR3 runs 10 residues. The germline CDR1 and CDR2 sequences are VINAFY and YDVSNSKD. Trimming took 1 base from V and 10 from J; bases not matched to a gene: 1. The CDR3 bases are TGTGCCACCTGGGACAGAAAGAAACTCTTT. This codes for CATWDRKKLF.

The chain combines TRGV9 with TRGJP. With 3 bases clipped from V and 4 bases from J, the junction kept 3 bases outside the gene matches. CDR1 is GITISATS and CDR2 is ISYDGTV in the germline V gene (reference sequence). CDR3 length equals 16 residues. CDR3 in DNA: TGTGCCTTGTGGGAGCCTCAAGAGTTGGGCAAAAAAATCAAGGTATTT. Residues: CALWEPQELGKKIKVF.

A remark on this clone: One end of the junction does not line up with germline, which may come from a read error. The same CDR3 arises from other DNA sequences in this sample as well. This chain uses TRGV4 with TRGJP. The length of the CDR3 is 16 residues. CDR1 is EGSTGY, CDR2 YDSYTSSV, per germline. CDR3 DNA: TGTGCCACCTGGGATGGGCAGGAGTTGGGCAAAAAAATCAAGGTATTT. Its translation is CATWDGQELGKKIKVF.

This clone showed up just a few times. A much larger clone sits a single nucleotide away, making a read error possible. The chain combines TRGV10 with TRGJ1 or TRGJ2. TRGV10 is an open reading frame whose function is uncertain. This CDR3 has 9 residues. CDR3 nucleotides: TGTGCTTCGTGGGATAAGAAACTCTTT. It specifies CASWDKKLF.

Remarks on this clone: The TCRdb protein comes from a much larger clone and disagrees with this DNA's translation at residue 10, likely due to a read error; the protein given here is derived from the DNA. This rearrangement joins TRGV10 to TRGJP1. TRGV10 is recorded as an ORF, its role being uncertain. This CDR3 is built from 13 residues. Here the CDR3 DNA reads TGTGCTGCGTGGGATTTTTTTGGTTGGTTAAAGATATTT. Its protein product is CAAWDFFGWLKIF.

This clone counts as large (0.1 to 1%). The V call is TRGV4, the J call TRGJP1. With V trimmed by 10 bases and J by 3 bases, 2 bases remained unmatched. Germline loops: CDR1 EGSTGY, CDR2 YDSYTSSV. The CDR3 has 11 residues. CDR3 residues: CATSTGWFKIF. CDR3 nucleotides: TGTGCCACGTCCACTGGTTGGTTCAAGATATTT.

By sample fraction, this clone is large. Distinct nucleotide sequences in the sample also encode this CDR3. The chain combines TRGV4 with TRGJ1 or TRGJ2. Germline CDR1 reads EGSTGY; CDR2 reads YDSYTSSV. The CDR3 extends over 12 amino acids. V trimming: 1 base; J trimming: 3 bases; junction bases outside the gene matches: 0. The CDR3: CATWDGYYKKLF. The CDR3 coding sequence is TGTGCCACCTGGGATGGTTATTATAAGAAACTCTTT.

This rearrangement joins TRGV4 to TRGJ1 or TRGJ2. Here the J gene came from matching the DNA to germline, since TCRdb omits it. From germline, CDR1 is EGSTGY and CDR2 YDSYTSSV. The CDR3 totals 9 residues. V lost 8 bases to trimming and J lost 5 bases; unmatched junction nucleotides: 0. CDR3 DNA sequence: TGTGCCACCTATTATAAGAAACTCTTT. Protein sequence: CATYYKKLF.

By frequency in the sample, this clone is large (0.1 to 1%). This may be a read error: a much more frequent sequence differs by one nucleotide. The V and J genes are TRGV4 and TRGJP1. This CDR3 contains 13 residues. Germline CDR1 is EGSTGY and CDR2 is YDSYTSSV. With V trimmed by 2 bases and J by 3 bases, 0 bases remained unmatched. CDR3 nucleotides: TGTGCCACCTGGGATGCCACTGGTTGGTTCAAGATATTT. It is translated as CATWDATGWFKIF.

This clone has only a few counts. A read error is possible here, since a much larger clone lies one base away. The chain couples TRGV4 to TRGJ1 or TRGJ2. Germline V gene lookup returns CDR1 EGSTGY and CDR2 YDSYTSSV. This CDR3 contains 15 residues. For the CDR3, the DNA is TGTGCCACCTGGGATGTTGTGGGAGGTTATTATAAGAATCTCTTT. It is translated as CATWDVVGGYYKNLF.

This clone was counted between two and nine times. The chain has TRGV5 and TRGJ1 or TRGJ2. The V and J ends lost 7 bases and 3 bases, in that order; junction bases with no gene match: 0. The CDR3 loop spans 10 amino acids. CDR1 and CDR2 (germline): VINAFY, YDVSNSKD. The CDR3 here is CATCYYKKLF. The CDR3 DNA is TGTGCCACCTGTTATTATAAGAAACTCTTT.